A single sample gave rise to the 27 T cell receptor beta chains below, sequenced in a study of shared clonotypes between healthy human individuals (TCRdb year 2020). Receptor libraries were prepared by the immunoSEQ multiplex PCR assay. Imported from immuneACCESS, the table was reduced by TCRdb to in-frame sequences with V and J called. These copies leave out some clones; in studies compared against another copy, an unresolved V gene accounts for under half, and the cause of the remainder is not known. This sample holds about 680,000 clones; approximately 90% were observed only once. The ten largest clonotypes hold about 24% of the sample. CD8 naive samples were obtained by positive selection for CCR7 among CD45RO-negative cells, yielding a CD45RA+CCR7+ population from which TemRA cells were excluded. The specimen was naive CD8+ T cells sorted from blood. Explained via the paper, the cell subset or site label denotes: CD45RA+CCR7+. These receptors were taken from a man aged 25 to 40 in good health.

About this clone: This same CDR3 is encoded by further DNA sequences in the sample. This sequence joins TRBV27 and TRBJ2-1; 11 nucleotides match TRBD2. J was trimmed by 7 bases and V by 2 bases; bases with no gene match: 1. CDR3 size: 14 residues. Germline values: CDR1 MNHEY, CDR2 SMNVEV (reference sequence). In DNA form, the CDR3 reads TGTGCCAGCAGTTTAGGGACTAGCGGTAATGAGCAGTTCTTC. This sequence encodes CASSLGTSGNEQFF.

The chain recombines TRBV7-9 with TRBJ2-6, with D perhaps given as TRBD1 or TRBD2 (5 bases each). The CDR3 length is 17 residues. In germline, CDR1 is SEHNR, CDR2 FQNEAQ (reference sequence). Trimming cost V 0 bases and J 1 base, with 10 bases left between them. This CDR3 is CASSLAGTLSGANVLTF. The CDR3 DNA sequence: TGTGCCAGCAGCTTAGCCGGGACCCTGTCTGGGGCCAACGTCCTGACTTTC.

This chain uses TRBV18 with TRBJ2-1; D is uncertain. The CDR3 has 16 amino acids. Germline-derived CDR1 and CDR2 are KGHSH and LQKENI. Trimming took 6 bases from V and 2 from J, leaving 17 bases between them. CDR3 nucleotide sequence: TGTGCCAGCTCCCCAACAGTTCCGGGTCCCTACAATGAGCAGTTCTTC. Translation gives CASSPTVPGPYNEQFF.

V is TRBV9 and J is TRBJ2-2; 12 positions match TRBD2. V shed 6 bases and J 2 bases; nucleotides not matched to a gene: 5. Germline CDR1 SGDLS, CDR2 YYNGEE. This CDR3 region has 16 residues. CDR3 DNA sequence: TGTGCCAGCACCTCACTAGCGGGAGGAAACACCGGGGAGCTGTTTTTT. Protein sequence: CASTSLAGGNTGELFF.

The genes are TRBV27 and TRBJ1-3, with D hard to call. Germline CDR1 MNHEY, CDR2 SMNVEV (reference sequence). There are 15 residues in the CDR3. The germline V and J ends were trimmed by 5 bases and 3 bases, with 14 bases remaining between them. The DNA for the CDR3 is TGTGCCAGCAGTCCGCACCTCTTGGGTGGAAACACCATATATTTT. As protein: CASSPHLLGGNTIYF.

The chain recombines TRBV5-1 with TRBJ1-5, with D possibly TRBD1 on 5 matching bases. Germline CDR1 and CDR2: SGHRS and YFSETQ. This CDR3 is built from 16 residues. The germline V and J ends were trimmed by 4 bases and 5 bases, with 19 bases remaining between them. The CDR3 is CASSRGKGPSDQPQHF. As DNA, the CDR3 is TGCGCCAGCAGCCGAGGGAAGGGACCATCGGATCAGCCCCAGCATTTT.

V is TRBV27 and J is TRBJ1-2, with unresolved D. CDR1 is MNHEY, CDR2 SMNVEV, per germline (reference sequence). V shed 6 bases and J shed 8 bases, with 16 bases lying between them. The CDR3 totals 13 residues. CDR3 in amino acids: CASRSPGYEGYTF. The CDR3 region has the DNA TGTGCCAGCAGATCGCCCGGTTACGAAGGCTACACCTTC.

Comments on this clone: The same CDR3 can be traced to other DNA sequences in this sample. The chain links TRBV28 to TRBJ2-7; no clear D. The CDR3 contains 13 residues. Trimming left V 2 bases short and J 4 bases short, with 9 bases between. CDR1 MDHEN and CDR2 SYDVKM come from the germline V gene. The CDR3 here is CASSLGPTYEQYF. In DNA form, the CDR3 reads TGTGCCAGCAGTTTAGGGCCAACTTACGAGCAGTACTTC.

This clone was picked up one time. J is TRBJ1-1 and V is TRBV7-9; D unresolved. The CDR3 is made up of 13 amino acids. The V end was cut by 4 bases, the J end by 3 bases, with 9 bases between. CDR1 and CDR2 (germline): SEHNR, FQNEAQ (reference sequence). In nucleotides, the CDR3 is TGTGCCAGCAGCTCCGGACGGCACACTGAAGCTTTCTTT. This codes for CASSSGRHTEAFF.

This sequence joins TRBV19 and TRBJ2-1; 8 positions match TRBD2. The CDR3 has 16 residues. Per the germline V gene, CDR1 is LNHDA and CDR2 is SQIVND (reference sequence). V lost 6 bases and J lost 2; bases outside the gene matches: 9. CDR3 in DNA: TGTGCCAGTAGGCCGGACGCTAGCGGGCCCTACAATGAGCAGTTCTTC. This sequence encodes CASRPDASGPYNEQFF.

The chain employs TRBV29-1 and TRBJ1-1; TRBD1 aligns across 9 bases. The CDR3 sequence is 13 residues long. V was clipped by 7 bases and J by 0 bases; unmatched bases: 3. Germline V gene data show CDR1 as SQVTM and CDR2 as ANQGSEA. Here the CDR3 reads CSGGQGLNTEAFF. In DNA form, the CDR3 reads TGCAGCGGGGGACAGGGATTGAACACTGAAGCTTTCTTT.

The rearrangement uses TRBV14 and TRBJ2-7; 7 bases are shared with TRBD2. This CDR3 has 14 amino acids. Per the germline V gene, CDR1 is SGHDN and CDR2 is FVKESK. The V segment lost 3 bases and the J segment 6 bases; nucleotides outside the gene matches: 8. This CDR3 reads CASSHGAGVGEQYF. DNA for the CDR3: TGTGCCAGCAGCCATGGTGCGGGAGTCGGCGAGCAGTACTTC.

The chain combines TRBV28 with TRBJ2-3; 8 positions agree with TRBD2. The V segment lost 1 base and the J segment 3 bases; nucleotides outside the gene matches: 3. The germline V gene encodes CDR1 MDHEN and CDR2 SYDVKM. The CDR3 has 15 amino acids. As DNA, the CDR3 is TGTGCCAGCAGTTTATTAAGCGGGAGTACAGATACGCAGTATTTT. This sequence encodes CASSLLSGSTDTQYF.

The rearrangement links TRBV9 to TRBJ2-3; D unresolved. Germline V CDR1 and CDR2: SGDLS, YYNGEE. V lost 4 bases, J lost 14 bases, and 17 bases lay in between. This CDR3 has 12 residues. The CDR3 DNA is TGTGCCAGCAGCTCTGTCGGTTCCCGCACGTATTTT. This translates into CASSSVGSRTYF. The full variable domain, its missing parts supplied by reference TRBV9 and TRBJ2-3, is DSGVTQTPKHLITATGQRVTLRCSPRSGDLSVYWYQQSLDQGLQFLIQYYNGEERAKGNILERFSAQQFPDLHSELNLSSLELGDSALYFCASSSVGSRTYFGPGTRLTVL.

The genes are TRBV19 and TRBJ2-7; 13 bases are a match to TRBD2. CDR3 length equals 21 residues. The V gene end was trimmed by 0 bases and the J gene end by 0 bases; junction bases not matched to a gene: 14. CDR1 is LNHDA, CDR2 SQIVND, per germline (reference sequence). This chain's CDR3 is CASSIEHFGTSGMLSSYEQYF. DNA of the CDR3: TGTGCCAGTAGTATAGAGCACTTTGGGACTAGCGGGATGCTGAGCTCCTACGAGCAGTACTTC.

This clone occurred once. The chain carries TRBV30 and TRBJ2-1, with D possibly being TRBD1 (5 bases). V lost 1 base to trimming and J lost 8 bases, with 6 bases between them. CDR1 is GTSNPN and CDR2 is SVGIG in the germline V gene (reference sequence). There are 11 residues in the CDR3. CDR3 loop: CAWSEGDEQFF. DNA for the CDR3: TGTGCCTGGAGTGAAGGGGATGAGCAGTTCTTC.

DNA of the CDR3: TGTGCCACCAGCTTCCCTCCCGGCCGGAACACTGAAGCTTTCTTT. Translated: CATSFPPGRNTEAFF. The gene calls are TRBV15 and TRBJ1-1; no reliable D call. The germline gives CDR1 LNHNV, CDR2 YYDKDF (reference sequence). This CDR3 spans 15 amino acids. The ends were cut back, 5 bases at V and 1 base at J, with 14 bases in the middle.

The CDR3 spells CASSSMGINQPQHF. The CDR3 DNA reads as TGTGCCAGCAGCTCGATGGGGATCAATCAGCCCCAGCATTTT. This rearrangement joins TRBV7-9 to TRBJ1-5; D is unresolved. Trimming left V 4 bases short and J 3 bases short, with 10 bases between. The germline V gene has CDR1 SEHNR and CDR2 FQNEAQ (reference sequence). The CDR3 runs to 14 residues.

This clone was counted between two and nine times. The chain carries TRBV7-9 and TRBJ1-2; TRBD1 matches 8 bases. The V gene end was trimmed by 1 base and the J gene end by 3 bases; junction bases not matched to a gene: 7. Germline-derived CDR1 and CDR2 are SEHNR and FQNEAQ (reference sequence). The CDR3 runs to 16 residues. The CDR3 protein is CASSLVGGQAYYGYTF. CDR3 DNA: TGTGCCAGCAGCTTAGTTGGGGGACAGGCCTACTATGGCTACACCTTC.

This clone was found a few times. The CDR3 DNA is TGTGCCAGTAACGCCAGAGGAAATCAGCCCCAGCATTTT. It is translated as CASNARGNQPQHF. The genes are TRBV19 and TRBJ1-5; D gene unclear. CDR1 LNHDA and CDR2 SQIVND come from the germline V gene (reference sequence). V was shortened by 7 bases and J by 4 bases, with 11 bases between the two germline ends. This CDR3 region has 13 residues.

This rearrangement joins TRBV15 to TRBJ1-4; D not resolved. In germline, CDR1 is LNHNV, CDR2 YYDKDF (reference sequence). The CDR3 is made up of 13 amino acids. Trimming cost V 3 bases and J 8 bases, with 10 bases left between them. For the CDR3, the DNA is TGTGCCACCAGCAGGCCCCCCTGGGAAAAACTGTTTTTT. It specifies CATSRPPWEKLFF.

V is TRBV7-9 and J is TRBJ2-1, with D tentatively TRBD1 (6 bases). Trimming stripped 4 bases from V and 6 bases from J, with 16 bases between. Germline CDR1 is SEHNR and CDR2 is FQNEAQ (reference sequence). CDR3 length: 15 residues. CDR3 region: CASSSDSWMSNEQFF. DNA of the CDR3: TGTGCCAGCAGCTCGGACAGTTGGATGAGCAATGAGCAGTTCTTC.

CDR3 sequence reads: CASSSAWDRVLAGELFF. For the CDR3, the DNA is TGTGCCAGCAGTTCAGCATGGGACAGGGTATTAGCCGGGGAGCTGTTTTTT. The chain links TRBV7-2 to TRBJ2-2; TRBD1 matches 9 bases. The germline gives CDR1 SGHTA, CDR2 FQGNSA. V lost 6 bases and J lost 6; bases outside the gene matches: 14. The CDR3 is 17 residues long.

This chain joins TRBV2 and TRBJ1-5; 8 bases are a match to TRBD1. In germline, CDR1 is SNHLY, CDR2 FYNNEI. The V and J ends lost 2 bases and 3 bases, in that order; junction bases with no gene match: 3. The CDR3 extends over 15 amino acids. CDR3 in DNA: TGTGCCAGCAGTGAACGGACAGGGCTCAATCAGCCCCAGCATTTT. This encodes CASSERTGLNQPQHF.

Points on this clone: An end of the junction differs from the germline gene, which may be a read error. Other DNA variants within this sample encode the same CDR3. V is TRBV25-1 and J is TRBJ2-1, with TRBD1 as a possible D gene (5 bases). The CDR3 length is 13 residues. The germline V gene encodes CDR1 MGHDK and CDR2 SYGVNS. CDR3: CASSDDQGPEQFF. CDR3 nucleotide sequence: TGTGCCAGTAGTGACGACCAGGGTCCTGAGCAGTTCTTC. The full variable domain, with the rest looked up from reference TRBV25-1 and TRBJ2-1, is EADIYQTPRYLVIGTGKKITLECSQTMGHDKMYWYQQDPGMELHLIHYSYGVNSTEKGDLSSESTVSRIRTEHFPLTLESARPSHTSQYLCASSDDQGPEQFFGPGTRLTVL.

The chain is built from TRBV6-5 and TRBJ2-7; D is undetermined. The CDR3 is 14 amino acids. Germline CDR1 reads MNHEY; CDR2 reads SVGAGI. Trimming stripped 4 bases from V and 3 bases from J, with 13 bases between. The CDR3 loop reads CASSLGVGYYEQYF. The CDR3 DNA reads as TGTGCCAGCAGTTTAGGTGTCGGTTACTACGAGCAGTACTTC.

The V gene is TRBV7-2, the J gene TRBJ1-4; D gene ambiguous. Germline CDR1 SGHTA, CDR2 FQGNSA. Trimming stripped 2 bases from V and 4 bases from J, with 8 bases between. This CDR3 has 14 amino acids. CDR3 DNA sequence: TGTGCCAGCAGCTTAATCTGGGGTAATGAAAAACTGTTTTTT. Its protein is CASSLIWGNEKLFF.